The 15 T cell receptor beta chains below all came from one sample that was sequenced in a study of shared clonotypes between healthy human individuals. Produced via immunoSEQ multiplex PCR; TCRdb's table is partial and in-frame only. The table has about 1.1 million clones, about 84% seen once. Sequenced: memory CD4+ T cells from PBMCs. Subset noted: CD45RA-negative fraction. All receptors come from a young man in good health. Some clones in this sample may be carry-over from other donors' samples.

CDR3 nucleotide sequence: TGTGCCATCACAGAGATGCTAGCGGGGACCTACGAGCAGTACTTC. The encoded protein is CAITEMLAGTYEQYF. This chain uses TRBV10-3 with TRBJ2-7, with 9 nucleotides matching TRBD2. The CDR3 loop spans 15 amino acids. Germline-derived CDR1 and CDR2 are ENHRY and SYGVKD. V lost 7 bases, J lost 2 bases, and 9 bases stayed unmatched.

The chain uses TRBV28 and TRBJ2-5; D perhaps matches TRBD2 (6 bases). V lost 6 bases and J 5 bases, leaving 13 bases between the germline ends. This CDR3 is 13 amino acids long. The germline V gene has CDR1 MDHEN and CDR2 SYDVKM. CDR3: CASRDSGRETQYF. CDR3 DNA: TGTGCCAGCAGAGACTCAGGGAGGGAGACCCAGTACTTC.

This clone was seen a handful of times. The CDR3 DNA reads TGTGCCAGCAGCCGGACCAGTGAAAAACTGTTTTTT. Protein: CASSRTSEKLFF. V and J are TRBV14 and TRBJ1-4; no reliable D call. CDR3 length: 12 amino acids. Germline CDR1 and CDR2: SGHDN and FVKESK. Deletions cut 4 bases from V and 7 bases from J, with 7 bases between.

A remark on this clone: Other DNA variants within this sample encode the same CDR3. The chain combines TRBV2 with TRBJ2-3, with D possibly TRBD2 on 5 matching bases. CDR1 and CDR2 from the germline V gene are SNHLY and FYNNEI. The CDR3 has 14 residues. V was shortened by 2 bases and J by 4 bases, with 10 bases between the two germline ends. In nucleotides, the CDR3 is TGTGCCAGCAGTGAATCTAGCAGTGCAGATACGCAGTATTTT. Translated, it gives CASSESSSADTQYF. Variable domain in full (rest from reference TRBV2 and TRBJ2-3): EPEVTQTPSHQVTQMGQEVILRCVPISNHLYFYWYRQILGQKVEFLVSFYNNEISEKSEIFDDQFSVERPDGSNFTLKIRSTKLEDSAMYFCASSESSSADTQYFGPGTRLTVL.

The V gene is TRBV2, the J gene TRBJ1-4, with D tentatively TRBD1 (6 bases). The germline gives CDR1 SNHLY, CDR2 FYNNEI. The CDR3 totals 16 residues. V was shortened by 4 bases and J by 5 bases, with 17 bases between the two germline ends. CDR3 sequence reads: CASSGGRGPWNEKLFF. DNA of the CDR3: TGTGCCAGCAGTGGGGGCCGGGGGCCCTGGAATGAAAAACTGTTTTTT.

This chain links TRBV10-3 with TRBJ1-1; 8 nucleotides match TRBD1. In germline, CDR1 is ENHRY, CDR2 SYGVKD. The J segment lost 3 bases and the V segment lost 6 bases, leaving 6 bases of the junction unmatched. The CDR3 extends over 14 amino acids. CDR3 DNA: TGTGCCATCAGGAAGACAGGGGAGGACACTGAAGCTTTCTTT. Protein sequence: CAIRKTGEDTEAFF.

The chain is built from TRBV5-1 and TRBJ1-2, with 9 nucleotides matching TRBD1. The CDR3 covers 17 residues. J was trimmed by 7 bases and V by 4 bases; bases with no gene match: 17. The V gene's germline CDR1 is SGHRS and CDR2 YFSETQ. As DNA, the CDR3 is TGCGCCAGCAGCAGATTCCGGACAGGGGTAGGGGTCATTGGCTACACCTTC. Its protein is CASSRFRTGVGVIGYTF. Using reference TRBV5-1 and TRBJ1-2 for the parts outside the CDR3, the full variable domain is KAGVTQTPRYLIKTRGQQVTLSCSPISGHRSVSWYQQTPGQGLQFLFEYFSETQRNKGNFPGRFSGRQFSNSRSEMNVSTLELGDSALYLCASSRFRTGVGVIGYTFGSGTRLTVV.

This sequence joins TRBV28 and TRBJ1-2, with TRBD1 as a possible D gene (5 bases). With 5 bases removed from V and 2 bases from J, the gap between germline ends came to 12 bases. The CDR3 has 14 residues. The germline gives CDR1 MDHEN, CDR2 SYDVKM. As DNA, the CDR3 is TGTGCCAGCAGTCAACACCAGGGAAACTATGGCTACACCTTC. It translates to CASSQHQGNYGYTF.

Here the CDR3 reads CASSFGWDRVYNEQFF. DNA for the CDR3: TGTGCCAGCAGCTTTGGGTGGGACAGGGTCTACAATGAGCAGTTCTTC. The rearrangement joins TRBV5-6 to TRBJ2-1, with 9 bases matching TRBD1. This CDR3 is built from 16 residues. V lost 2 bases and J lost 3; bases outside the gene matches: 6. CDR1 and CDR2 (germline): SGHDT, YYEEEE.

This clone turned up a few times. This sequence joins TRBV6-5 and TRBJ1-1; D perhaps matches TRBD1 (5 bases). Trimming removed 0 bases from V and 7 bases from J, with 12 bases in between. The germline V gene encodes CDR1 MNHEY and CDR2 SVGAGI. The CDR3 length is 14 residues. CDR3 residues: CASSYSTSQGEAFF. As DNA, the CDR3 is TGTGCCAGCAGTTACTCGACATCTCAGGGTGAAGCTTTCTTT.

The chain links TRBV5-1 to TRBJ1-1; no clear D. CDR1 and CDR2 (germline): SGHRS, YFSETQ. V lost 0 bases and J 2 bases, leaving 8 bases between the germline ends. The CDR3 runs 14 residues. Here the CDR3 DNA reads TGCGCCAGCAGCTTGGCATCAACCAACACTGAAGCTTTCTTT. Translated, it gives CASSLASTNTEAFF.

The rearrangement joins TRBV29-1 to TRBJ1-2; D gene unclear. CDR3 size: 13 residues. Germline assignment: CDR1 SQVTM and CDR2 ANQGSEA. The ends were cut back, 3 bases at V and 4 bases at J, with 12 bases in the middle. In DNA form, the CDR3 reads TGCAGCGTTGATTTAGCGAGATTCTATGGCTACACCTTC. Encoded protein: CSVDLARFYGYTF.

The chain is built from TRBV11-1 and TRBJ1-2, with 8 nucleotides matching TRBD1. V lost 5 bases to trimming and J lost 4 bases; unmatched junction nucleotides: 6. CDR3 size: 14 residues. Germline values: CDR1 SGHAT, CDR2 FQDESV (reference sequence). As DNA, the CDR3 is TGTGCCAGCAGCGCTGGACAGGGTGGCTATGGCTACACCTTC. Its translation is CASSAGQGGYGYTF.

In its sample, this clone was seen many times. This chain joins TRBV7-3 and TRBJ2-1; 12 positions match TRBD2. This CDR3 region has 15 residues. CDR1 and CDR2 (germline): SGHTA, FQGTGA. The ends lost 4 bases at V and 5 bases at J; junction bases unmatched: 3. The CDR3 DNA is TGTGCCAGCAGCTCGACTAGCGGGGGCAACAATGAGCAGTTCTTC. Protein: CASSSTSGGNNEQFF.

This clone was detected only once. The chain is built from TRBV28 and TRBJ2-2; D ambiguous. The germline CDR1 and CDR2 sequences are MDHEN and SYDVKM. V was pared by 3 bases and J by 6 bases, with 14 bases between. The CDR3 length is 15 residues. CDR3 residues: CASSFQLAGSGELFF. The CDR3 DNA reads as TGTGCCAGCAGTTTTCAGTTAGCCGGGTCCGGGGAGCTGTTTTTT. Using reference TRBV28 and TRBJ2-2 for the parts outside the CDR3, the full variable domain is DVKVTQSSRYLVKRTGEKVFLECVQDMDHENMFWYRQDPGLGLRLIYFSYDVKMKEKGDIPEGYSVSREKKERFSLILESASTNQTSMYLCASSFQLAGSGELFFGEGSRLTVL.